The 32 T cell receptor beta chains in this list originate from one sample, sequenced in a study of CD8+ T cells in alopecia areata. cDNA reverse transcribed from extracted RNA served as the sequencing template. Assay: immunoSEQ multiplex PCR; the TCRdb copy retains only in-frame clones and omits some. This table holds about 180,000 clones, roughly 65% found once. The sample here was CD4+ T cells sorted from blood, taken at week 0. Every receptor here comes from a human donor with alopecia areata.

CDR3 DNA: TGTGCCAGCAGCTTACTAGCGAACACCGGGGAGCTGTTTTTT. Its translation is CASSLLANTGELFF. The chain couples TRBV11-3 to TRBJ2-2; D is undetermined. From germline, CDR1 is SGHNT and CDR2 YENEEA. The CDR3 sequence is 14 residues long. Deletions cut 2 bases from V and 0 bases from J, with 4 bases between.

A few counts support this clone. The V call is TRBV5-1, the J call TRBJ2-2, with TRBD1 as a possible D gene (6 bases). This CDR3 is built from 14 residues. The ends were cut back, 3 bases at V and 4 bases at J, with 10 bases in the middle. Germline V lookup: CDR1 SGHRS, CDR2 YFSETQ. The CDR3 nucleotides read TGCGCCAGCAGCTCCCTGGGGGCCACCGGGGAGCTGTTTTTT. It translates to CASSSLGATGELFF.

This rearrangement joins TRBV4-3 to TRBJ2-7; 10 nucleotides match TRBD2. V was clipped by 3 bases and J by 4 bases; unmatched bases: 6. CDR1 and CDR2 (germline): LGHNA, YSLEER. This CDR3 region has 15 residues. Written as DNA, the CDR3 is TGCGCCAGCAGCCAGGAACTAGCGGGGTTTTACGAGCAGTACTTC. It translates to CASSQELAGFYEQYF.

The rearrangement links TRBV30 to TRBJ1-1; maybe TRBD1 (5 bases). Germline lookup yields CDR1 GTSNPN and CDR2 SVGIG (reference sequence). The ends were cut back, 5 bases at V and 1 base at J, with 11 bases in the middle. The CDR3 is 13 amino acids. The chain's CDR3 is CAWARQGNTEAFF. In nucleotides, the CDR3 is TGTGCCTGGGCTCGCCAGGGGAACACTGAAGCTTTCTTT.

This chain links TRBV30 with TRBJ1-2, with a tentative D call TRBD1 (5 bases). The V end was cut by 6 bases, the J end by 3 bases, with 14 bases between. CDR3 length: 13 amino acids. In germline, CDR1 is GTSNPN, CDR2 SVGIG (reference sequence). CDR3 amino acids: CACPRGEDYGYTF. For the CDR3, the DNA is TGTGCCTGCCCACGGGGGGAGGACTATGGCTACACCTTC.

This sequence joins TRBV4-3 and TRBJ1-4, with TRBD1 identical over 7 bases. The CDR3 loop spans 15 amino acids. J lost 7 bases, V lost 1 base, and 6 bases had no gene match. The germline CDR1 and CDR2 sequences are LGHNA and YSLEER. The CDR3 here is CASSQVQGIGEKLFF. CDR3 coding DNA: TGCGCCAGCAGCCAAGTACAGGGGATCGGTGAAAAACTGTTTTTT.

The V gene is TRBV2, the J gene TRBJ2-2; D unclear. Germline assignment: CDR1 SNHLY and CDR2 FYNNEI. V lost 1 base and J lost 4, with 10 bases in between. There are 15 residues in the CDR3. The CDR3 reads CASSEVLVLTGELFF. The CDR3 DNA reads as TGTGCCAGCAGTGAAGTGTTGGTACTCACCGGGGAGCTGTTTTTT.

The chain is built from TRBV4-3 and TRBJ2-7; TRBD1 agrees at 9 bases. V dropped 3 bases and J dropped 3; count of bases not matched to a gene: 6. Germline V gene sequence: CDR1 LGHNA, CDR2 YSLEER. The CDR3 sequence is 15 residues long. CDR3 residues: CASSQAPGQGYEQYF. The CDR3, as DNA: TGCGCCAGCAGCCAGGCACCGGGACAGGGCTACGAGCAGTACTTC.

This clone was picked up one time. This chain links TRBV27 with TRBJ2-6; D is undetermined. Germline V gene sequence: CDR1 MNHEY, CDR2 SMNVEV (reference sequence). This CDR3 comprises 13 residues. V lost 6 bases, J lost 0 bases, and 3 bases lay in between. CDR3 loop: CASRVSGANVLTF. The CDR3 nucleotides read TGTGCCAGCAGGGTCTCTGGGGCCAACGTCCTGACTTTC.

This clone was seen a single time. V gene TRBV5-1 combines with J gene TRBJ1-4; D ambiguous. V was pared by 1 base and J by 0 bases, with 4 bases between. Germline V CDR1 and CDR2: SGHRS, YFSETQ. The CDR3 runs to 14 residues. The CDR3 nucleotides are TGCGCCAGCAGCTTGACAGCAACTAATGAAAAACTGTTTTTT. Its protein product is CASSLTATNEKLFF.

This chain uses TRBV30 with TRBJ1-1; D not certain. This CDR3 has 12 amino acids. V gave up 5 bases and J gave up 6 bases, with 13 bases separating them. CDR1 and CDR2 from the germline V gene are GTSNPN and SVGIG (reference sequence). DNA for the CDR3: TGTGCCTGGGACCGGGGAGATCCTGAAGCTTTCTTT. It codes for CAWDRGDPEAFF.

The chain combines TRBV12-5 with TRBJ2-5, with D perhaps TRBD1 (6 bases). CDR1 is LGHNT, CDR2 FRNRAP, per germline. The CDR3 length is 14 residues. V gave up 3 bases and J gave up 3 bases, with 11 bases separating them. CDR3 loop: CASGLWGREETQYF. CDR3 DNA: TGTGCTAGTGGTTTATGGGGGCGTGAAGAGACCCAGTACTTC.

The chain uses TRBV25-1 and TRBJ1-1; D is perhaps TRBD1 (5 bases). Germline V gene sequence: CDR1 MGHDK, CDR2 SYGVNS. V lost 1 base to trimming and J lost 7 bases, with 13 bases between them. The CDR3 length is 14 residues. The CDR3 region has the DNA TGTGCCAGCAGTGAATCGTGGAGGGGCGGTGAAGCTTTCTTT. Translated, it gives CASSESWRGGEAFF.

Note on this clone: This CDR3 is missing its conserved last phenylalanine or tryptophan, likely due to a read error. The CDR3 nucleotides read TGTGCCAGCAGCTTGGAAAGTATAGGGACAGATAGAACCTACGAGCAGTACTCC. It codes for CASSLESIGTDRTYEQYS. The chain carries TRBV11-3 and TRBJ2-7; 7 nucleotides line up with TRBD1. Per germline, CDR1 SGHNT and CDR2 YENEEA. There are 18 residues in the CDR3. J gave up 2 bases and V 3 bases, and 16 bases lay outside the gene matches.

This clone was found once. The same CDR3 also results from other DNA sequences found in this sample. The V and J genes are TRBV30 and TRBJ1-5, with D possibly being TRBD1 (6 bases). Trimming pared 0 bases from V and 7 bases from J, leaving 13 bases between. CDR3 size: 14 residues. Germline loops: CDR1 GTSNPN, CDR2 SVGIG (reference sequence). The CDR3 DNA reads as TGTGCCTGGAGTGTGGGGGGCGGTCGACAGCCCCAGCATTTT. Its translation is CAWSVGGGRQPQHF.

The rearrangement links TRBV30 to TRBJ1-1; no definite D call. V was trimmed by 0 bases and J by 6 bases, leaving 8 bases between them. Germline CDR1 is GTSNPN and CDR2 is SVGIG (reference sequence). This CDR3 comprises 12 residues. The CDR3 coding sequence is TGTGCCTGGAGTGTCCAAAGCCCTGAAGCTTTCTTT. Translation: CAWSVQSPEAFF.

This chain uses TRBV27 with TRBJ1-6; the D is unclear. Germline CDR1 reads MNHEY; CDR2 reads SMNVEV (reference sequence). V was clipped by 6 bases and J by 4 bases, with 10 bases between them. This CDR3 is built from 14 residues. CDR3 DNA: TGTGCCAGCAGACCGGGAGCGTATAATTCACCCCTCCACTTT. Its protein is CASRPGAYNSPLHF.

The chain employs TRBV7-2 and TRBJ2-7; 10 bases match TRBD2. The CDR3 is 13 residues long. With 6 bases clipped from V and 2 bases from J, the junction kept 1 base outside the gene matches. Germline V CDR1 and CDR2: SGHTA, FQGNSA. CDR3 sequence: CASRLAGAYEQYF. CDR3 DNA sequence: TGTGCCAGCAGGCTAGCGGGGGCCTACGAGCAGTACTTC.

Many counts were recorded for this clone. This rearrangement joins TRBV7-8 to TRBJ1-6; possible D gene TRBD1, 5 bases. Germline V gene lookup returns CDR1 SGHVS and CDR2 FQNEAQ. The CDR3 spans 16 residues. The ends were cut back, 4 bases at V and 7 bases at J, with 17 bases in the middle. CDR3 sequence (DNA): TGTGCCAGCAGCTCGGACAAGTGGGGGTGGAATTCACCCCTCCACTTT. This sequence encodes CASSSDKWGWNSPLHF.

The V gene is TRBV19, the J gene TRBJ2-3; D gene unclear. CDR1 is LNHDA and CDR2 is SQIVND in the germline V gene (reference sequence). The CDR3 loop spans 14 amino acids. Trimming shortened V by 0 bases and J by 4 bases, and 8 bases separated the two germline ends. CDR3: CASSIDGVPDTQYF. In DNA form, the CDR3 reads TGTGCCAGTAGTATAGATGGGGTACCAGATACGCAGTATTTT.

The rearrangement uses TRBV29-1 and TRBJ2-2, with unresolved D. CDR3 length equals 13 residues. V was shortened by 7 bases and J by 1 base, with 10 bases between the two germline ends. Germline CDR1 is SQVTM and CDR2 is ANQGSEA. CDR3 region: CSATRGNTGELFF. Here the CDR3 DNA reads TGCAGCGCCACGAGAGGGAACACCGGGGAGCTGTTTTTT.

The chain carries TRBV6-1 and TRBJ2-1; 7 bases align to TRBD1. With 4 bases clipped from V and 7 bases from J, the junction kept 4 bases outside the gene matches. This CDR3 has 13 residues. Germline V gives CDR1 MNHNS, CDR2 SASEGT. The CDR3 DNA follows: TGTGCCAGCAGTGGAGGGACAGCAAATGAGCAGTTCTTC. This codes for CASSGGTANEQFF.

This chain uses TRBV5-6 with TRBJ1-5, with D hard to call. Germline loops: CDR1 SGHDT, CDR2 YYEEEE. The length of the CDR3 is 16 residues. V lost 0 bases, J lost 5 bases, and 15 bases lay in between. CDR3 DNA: TGTGCCAGCAGCTTGGGGTTCAATCCTAGGGATCAGCCCCAGCATTTT. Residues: CASSLGFNPRDQPQHF.

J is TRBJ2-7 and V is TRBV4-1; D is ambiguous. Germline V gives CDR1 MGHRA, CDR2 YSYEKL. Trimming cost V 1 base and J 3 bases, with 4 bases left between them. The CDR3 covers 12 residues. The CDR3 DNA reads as TGCGCCAGCAGCCAAGTGGACTACGAGCAGTACTTC. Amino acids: CASSQVDYEQYF.

The CDR3 DNA follows: TGCAGCGTATCGACAGGGGGCGCGGTACAGCCCCAGCATTTT. Translation: CSVSTGGAVQPQHF. The chain joins TRBV29-1 to TRBJ1-5, with 10 nucleotides matching TRBD1. Germline V gene sequence: CDR1 SQVTM, CDR2 ANQGSEA. The CDR3 length is 14 residues. J gave up 7 bases and V 6 bases, and 9 bases lay outside the gene matches.

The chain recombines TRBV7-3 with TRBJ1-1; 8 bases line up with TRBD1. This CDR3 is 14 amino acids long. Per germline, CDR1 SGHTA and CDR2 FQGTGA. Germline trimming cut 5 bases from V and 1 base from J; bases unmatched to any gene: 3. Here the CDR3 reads CASSPGQGNTEAFF. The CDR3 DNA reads TGTGCCAGCAGCCCCGGACAGGGGAACACTGAAGCTTTCTTT.

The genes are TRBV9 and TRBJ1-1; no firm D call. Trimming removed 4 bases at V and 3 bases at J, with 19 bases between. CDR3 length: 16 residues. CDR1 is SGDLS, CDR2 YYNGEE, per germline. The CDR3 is CASSPPVAGWDTEAFF. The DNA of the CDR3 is TGTGCCAGCAGCCCCCCGGTAGCGGGTTGGGACACTGAAGCTTTCTTT.

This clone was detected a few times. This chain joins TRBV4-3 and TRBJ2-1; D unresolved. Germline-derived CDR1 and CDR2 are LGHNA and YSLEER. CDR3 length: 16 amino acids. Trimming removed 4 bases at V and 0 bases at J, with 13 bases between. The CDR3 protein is CASSRTGRSSYNEQFF. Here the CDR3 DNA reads TGCGCCAGCAGCCGTACCGGCAGATCCTCCTACAATGAGCAGTTCTTC.

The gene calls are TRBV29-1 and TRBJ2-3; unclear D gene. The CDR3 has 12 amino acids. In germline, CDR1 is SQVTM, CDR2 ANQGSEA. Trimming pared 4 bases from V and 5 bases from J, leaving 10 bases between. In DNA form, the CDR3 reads TGCAGCGTTGGACACTCTGGAGATACGCAGTATTTT. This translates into CSVGHSGDTQYF.

The CDR3 spells CASSYMGQGSYEQYF. CDR3 DNA: TGTGCCAGCAGCTACATGGGACAGGGTTCCTACGAGCAGTACTTC. This sequence joins TRBV5-6 and TRBJ2-7; 9 bases line up with TRBD1. V was pared by 3 bases and J by 1 base, with 5 bases of the junction left unmatched. Germline CDR1 is SGHDT and CDR2 is YYEEEE. The CDR3 is 15 residues long. The complete variable domain, with remaining parts taken from reference TRBV5-6 and TRBJ2-7, reads DAGVTQSPTHLIKTRGQQVTLRCSPKSGHDTVSWYQQALGQGPQFIFQYYEEEERQRGNFPDRFSGHQFPNYSSELNVNALLLGDSALYLCASSYMGQGSYEQYFGPGTRLTVT.

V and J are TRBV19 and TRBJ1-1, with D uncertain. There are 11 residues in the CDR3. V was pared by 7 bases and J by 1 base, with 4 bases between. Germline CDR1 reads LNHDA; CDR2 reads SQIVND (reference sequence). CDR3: CASKRNTEAFF. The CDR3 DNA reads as TGTGCCAGTAAGAGGAACACTGAAGCTTTCTTT.

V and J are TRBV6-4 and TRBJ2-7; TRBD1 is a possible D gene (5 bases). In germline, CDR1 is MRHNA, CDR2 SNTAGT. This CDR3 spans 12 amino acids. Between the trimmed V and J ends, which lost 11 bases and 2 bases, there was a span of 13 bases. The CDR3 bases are TGTGCCGGCTGTGGGGCTCCCTACGAGCAGTACTTC. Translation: CAGCGAPYEQYF.